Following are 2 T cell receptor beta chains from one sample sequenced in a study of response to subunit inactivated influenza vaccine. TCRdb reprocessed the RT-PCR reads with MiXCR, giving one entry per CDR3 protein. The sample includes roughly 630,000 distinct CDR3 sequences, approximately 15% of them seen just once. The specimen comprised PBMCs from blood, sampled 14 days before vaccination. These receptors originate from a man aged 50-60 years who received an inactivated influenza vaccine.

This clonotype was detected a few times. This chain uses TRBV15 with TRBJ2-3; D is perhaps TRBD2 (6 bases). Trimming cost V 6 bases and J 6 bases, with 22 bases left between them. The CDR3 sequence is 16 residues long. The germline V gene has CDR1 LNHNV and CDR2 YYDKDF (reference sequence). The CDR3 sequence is CATSRIKEGGGDTQYF. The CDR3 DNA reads TGTGCCACCAGTAGGATCAAGGAGGGCGGAGGGGATACGCAGTATTTT.

CDR3 bases: TGTGCCAGCAGCCCCGATTGGGGGACAGGACAAGAGACCCAGTACTTC. This translates into CASSPDWGTGQETQYF. This chain joins TRBV7-9 and TRBJ2-5; 8 bases map to TRBD1. CDR1 SEHNR and CDR2 FQNEAQ come from the germline V gene (reference sequence). With V trimmed by 5 bases and J by 2 bases, 10 bases remained unmatched. CDR3 size: 16 residues.